This T cell receptor (beta chain) derives from a study of T-cell memory formation after mild COVID-19. Overall study results and limits: Whether second-wave clones peaking at day 37 were SARS-CoV-2 specific went unconfirmed. Whereas later expanders leaned CD4+, clones contracting day 15 to 85 showed a balanced CD4/CD8 makeup. Pre-infection memory carried some responding clones, suggesting that cross-reactive memory joined.

From germline, CDR1 is SGHRS and CDR2 YFSETQ. CDR3 length equals 16 residues. V shed 7 bases and J 5 bases; nucleotides not matched to a gene: 14. Via MiXCR, TCRdb re-called the 5' RACE reads, giving one row per CDR3 protein. In the table there are a few hundred thousand distinct CDR3 sequences, about 16% of which are singletons. Concerning this clonotype itself: Antigen specificity is unknown.

Sequencing was carried out using PBMCs or a T cell subset sorted from them (not recorded which). The sequence came from a young man who had mild COVID-19 (a few samples of this study predate the infection). Cell type and time point are not known. The V call is TRBV5-1, the J call TRBJ2-1; 8 bases match TRBD1. CDR3 in amino acids: CASFPIGTGGDNEQFF. For the CDR3, the DNA is TGCGCCAGCTTTCCCATCGGGACAGGTGGGGACAATGAGCAGTTCTTC.